A single TCR beta chain is shown here with its context. Its antigen is unidentified. Roughly 470 nanograms of biopsy DNA per sample underwent TCRB immunosequencing. Here immunoSEQ multiplex PCR was the method, and the copy in TCRdb shows in-frame clones only, minus some. Altogether just over 3,000 clones are present, more than 80% being singletons, with the ten largest covering about 2%. The sample belongs to a study of T cell repertoires in ileal Crohn's disease. Study-wide background: Surgery for a complication: stricturing in roughly 61%, penetrating in about 40%.

Study-wide results and limits: Within the first postoperative year, endoscopy came at median about 6.9 months.

Time point given: neoterminal ileum biopsy at postoperative endoscopy, about 6 months after surgery. Adults with ileal or ileocolonic Crohn's disease and an indication for resection were eligible. The sequencing sample was made of ileal tissue. This receptor was obtained from an adult with Crohn's disease.

The CDR3: CASSGAGSSYEQYF. The CDR3, as DNA: TGCGCCAGCTCTGGCGCGGGGAGCTCCTACGAGCAGTACTTC. The chain recombines TRBV10-2 with TRBJ2-7, with a tentative D call TRBD2 (6 bases). V lost 8 bases, J lost 0 bases, and 14 bases lay in between. CDR3 length: 14 residues. Germline CDR1 and CDR2: WSHSY and SAAADI.